This T cell receptor beta chain comes out of a study of T cells of healthy individuals. This clonotype was found many times. Each CDR3 protein is one row after TCRdb ran MiXCR on the 5' RACE reads. The sample consists of tens of thousands of distinct CDR3 sequences, 5% of them appearing once. This TCR derives from a female donor in good health.

In DNA form, the CDR3 reads TGTGCCAGCAGTTACGATGGGGGTGATCAGCCCCAGCATTTT. This codes for CASSYDGGDQPQHF. This rearrangement joins TRBV6-5 to TRBJ1-5; D possibly corresponds to TRBD1 (5 bases). CDR1 and CDR2 (germline): MNHEY, SVGAGI. The CDR3 has 14 residues. Trimming pared 2 bases from V and 5 bases from J, leaving 10 bases between.